What follows is one TCR beta chain and its context. CDR1 is MNHEY, CDR2 SMNVEV, per germline (reference sequence). The V gene lost 8 bases and the J gene lost 0 bases, with 11 bases spanning the gap. The length of the CDR3 is 14 residues. The data stem from a study of shared clonotypes between healthy human individuals. About the study: In total, the donors were two women and a few men aged 18 to 49.

Free of recent acute infections or vaccinations, the donors were healthy HIV-negative adults. CD4+ cell separation produced CD45RA+ naive and CD45RA-negative memory subsets. Clones were sequenced by immunoSEQ multiplex PCR, and TCRdb holds only the in-frame ones, with some missing. The sample includes some 2 million clones, 95% seen only once; the top ten take 0.1% to 0.15%. The TCR originated in a man younger than 35 in good health. The V and J genes are TRBV27 and TRBJ1-5; D remains ambiguous. The sequenced sample was naive CD4+ T cells sorted from blood. Subset indicated: CD45RA+ positively selected. The CDR3 here is CASGPYYSNQPQHF. The CDR3 nucleotides are TGTGCCAGCGGCCCTTATTATAGCAATCAGCCCCAGCATTTT.